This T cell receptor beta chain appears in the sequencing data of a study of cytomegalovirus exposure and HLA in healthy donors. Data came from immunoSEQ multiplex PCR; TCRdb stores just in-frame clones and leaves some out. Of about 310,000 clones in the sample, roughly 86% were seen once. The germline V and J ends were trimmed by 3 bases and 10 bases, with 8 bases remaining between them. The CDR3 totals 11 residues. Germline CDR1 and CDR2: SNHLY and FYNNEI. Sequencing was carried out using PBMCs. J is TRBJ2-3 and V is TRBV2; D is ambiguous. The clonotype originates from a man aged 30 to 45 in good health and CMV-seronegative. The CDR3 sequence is CASSDSPSQYF. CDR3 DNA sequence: TGTGCCAGCAGTGATAGTCCGTCGCAGTATTTT.